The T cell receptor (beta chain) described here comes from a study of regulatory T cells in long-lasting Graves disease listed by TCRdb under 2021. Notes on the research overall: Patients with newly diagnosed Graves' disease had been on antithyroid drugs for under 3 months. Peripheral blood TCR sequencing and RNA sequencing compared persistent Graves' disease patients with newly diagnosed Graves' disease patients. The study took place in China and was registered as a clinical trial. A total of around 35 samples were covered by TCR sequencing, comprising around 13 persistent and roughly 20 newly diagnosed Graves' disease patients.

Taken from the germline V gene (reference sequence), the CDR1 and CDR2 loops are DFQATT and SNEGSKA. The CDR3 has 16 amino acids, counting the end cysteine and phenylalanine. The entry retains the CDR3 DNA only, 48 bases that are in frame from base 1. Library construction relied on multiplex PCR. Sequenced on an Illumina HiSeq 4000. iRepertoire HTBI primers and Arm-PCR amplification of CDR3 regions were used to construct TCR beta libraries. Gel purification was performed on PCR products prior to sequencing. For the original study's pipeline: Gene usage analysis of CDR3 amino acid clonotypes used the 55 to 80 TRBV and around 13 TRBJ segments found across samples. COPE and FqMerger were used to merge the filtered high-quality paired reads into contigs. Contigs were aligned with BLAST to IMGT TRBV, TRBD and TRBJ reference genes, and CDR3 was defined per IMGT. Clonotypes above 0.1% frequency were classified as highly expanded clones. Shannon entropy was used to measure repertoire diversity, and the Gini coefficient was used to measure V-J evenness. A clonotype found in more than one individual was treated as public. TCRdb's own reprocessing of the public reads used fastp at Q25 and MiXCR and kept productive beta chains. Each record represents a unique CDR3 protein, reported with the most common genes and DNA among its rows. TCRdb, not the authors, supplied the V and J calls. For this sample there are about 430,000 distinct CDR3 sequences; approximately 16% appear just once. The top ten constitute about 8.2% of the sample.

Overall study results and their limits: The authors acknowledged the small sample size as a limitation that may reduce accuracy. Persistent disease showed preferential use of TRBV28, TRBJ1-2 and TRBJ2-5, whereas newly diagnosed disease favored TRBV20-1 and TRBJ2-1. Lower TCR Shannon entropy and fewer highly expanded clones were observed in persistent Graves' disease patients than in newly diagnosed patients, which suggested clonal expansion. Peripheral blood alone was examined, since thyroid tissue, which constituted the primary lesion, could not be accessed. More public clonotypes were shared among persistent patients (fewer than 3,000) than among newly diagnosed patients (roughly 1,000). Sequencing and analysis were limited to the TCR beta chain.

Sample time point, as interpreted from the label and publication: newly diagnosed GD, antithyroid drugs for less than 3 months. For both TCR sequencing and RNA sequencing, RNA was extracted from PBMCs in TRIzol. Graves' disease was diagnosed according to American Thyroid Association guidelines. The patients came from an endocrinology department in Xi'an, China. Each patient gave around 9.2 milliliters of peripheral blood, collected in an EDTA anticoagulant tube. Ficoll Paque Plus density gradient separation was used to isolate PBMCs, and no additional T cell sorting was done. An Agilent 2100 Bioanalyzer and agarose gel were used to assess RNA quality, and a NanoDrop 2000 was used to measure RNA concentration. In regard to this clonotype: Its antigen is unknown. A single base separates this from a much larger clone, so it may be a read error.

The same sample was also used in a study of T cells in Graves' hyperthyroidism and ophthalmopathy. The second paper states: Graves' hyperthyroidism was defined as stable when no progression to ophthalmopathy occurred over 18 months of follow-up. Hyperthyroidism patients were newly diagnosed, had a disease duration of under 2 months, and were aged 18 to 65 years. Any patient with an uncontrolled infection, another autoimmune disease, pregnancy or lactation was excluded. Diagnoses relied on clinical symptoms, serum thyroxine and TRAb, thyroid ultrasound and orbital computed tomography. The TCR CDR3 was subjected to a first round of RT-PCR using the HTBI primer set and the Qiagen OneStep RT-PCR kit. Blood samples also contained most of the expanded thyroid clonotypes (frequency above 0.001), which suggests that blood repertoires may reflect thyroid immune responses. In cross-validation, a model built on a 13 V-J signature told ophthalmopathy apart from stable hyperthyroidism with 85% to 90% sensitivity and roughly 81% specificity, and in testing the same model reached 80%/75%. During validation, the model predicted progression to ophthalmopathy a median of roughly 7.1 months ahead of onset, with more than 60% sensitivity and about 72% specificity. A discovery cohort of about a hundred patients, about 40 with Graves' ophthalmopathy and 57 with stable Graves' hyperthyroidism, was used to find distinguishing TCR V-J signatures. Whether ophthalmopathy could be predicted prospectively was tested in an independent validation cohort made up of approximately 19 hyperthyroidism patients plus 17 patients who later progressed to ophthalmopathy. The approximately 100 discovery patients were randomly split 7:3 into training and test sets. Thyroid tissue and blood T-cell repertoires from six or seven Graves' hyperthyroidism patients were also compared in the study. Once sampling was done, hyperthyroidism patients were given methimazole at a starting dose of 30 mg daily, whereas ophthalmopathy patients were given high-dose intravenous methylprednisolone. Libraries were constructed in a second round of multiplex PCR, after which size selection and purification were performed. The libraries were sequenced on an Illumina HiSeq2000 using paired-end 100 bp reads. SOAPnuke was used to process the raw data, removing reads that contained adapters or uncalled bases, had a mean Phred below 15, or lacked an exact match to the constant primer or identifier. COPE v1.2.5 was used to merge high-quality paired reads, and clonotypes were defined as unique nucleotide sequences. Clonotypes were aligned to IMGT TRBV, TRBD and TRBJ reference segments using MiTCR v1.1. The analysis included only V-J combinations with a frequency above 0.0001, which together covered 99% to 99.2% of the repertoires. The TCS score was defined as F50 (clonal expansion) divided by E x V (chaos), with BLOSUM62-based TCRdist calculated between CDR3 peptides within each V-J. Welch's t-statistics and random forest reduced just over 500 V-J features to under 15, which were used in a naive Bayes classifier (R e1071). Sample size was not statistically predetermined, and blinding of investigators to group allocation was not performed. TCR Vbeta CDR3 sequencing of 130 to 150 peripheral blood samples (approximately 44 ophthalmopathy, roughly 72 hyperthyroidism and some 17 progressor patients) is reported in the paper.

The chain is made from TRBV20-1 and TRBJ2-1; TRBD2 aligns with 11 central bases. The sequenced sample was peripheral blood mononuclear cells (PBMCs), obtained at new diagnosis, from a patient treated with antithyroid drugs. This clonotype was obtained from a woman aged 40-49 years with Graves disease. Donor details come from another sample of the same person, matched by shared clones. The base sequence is TGCAATGCTCACAACCCCCAGACTAGCGGGATAGGTGAGCAGTTCTTC. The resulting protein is CNAHNPQTSGIGEQFF.